The 21 T cell receptor beta chains given below trace back to one sample, sequenced in a study of a mutant IDH1 vaccine in newly diagnosed glioma. Time point given: week 5, during vaccination. One vaccine dose held 300 ug of mutant IDH1 20-mer peptide and came with topical imiquimod. Sequencing used immunoSEQ multiplex PCR; TCRdb keeps in-frame clones, though not all of them. The sample has 37,000 or so clones; about four fifths are singletons. These receptors are not linked to any known antigen. Sequencing used PBMCs, obtained from a glioma patient whose treatment included an IDH1 peptide vaccine. All receptors derive from a man between 25 and 39 years old with glioma.

The chain joins TRBV9 to TRBJ2-2; D call uncertain. The germline gives CDR1 SGDLS, CDR2 YYNGEE. The CDR3 has 13 residues. With 0 bases removed from V and 5 bases from J, the gap between germline ends came to 5 bases. CDR3 DNA: TGTGCCAGCAGCGTAGAGGAAACCGGGGAGCTGTTTTTT. As protein: CASSVEETGELFF.

V usage is TRBV4-2 and J usage is TRBJ2-6; D is uncertain. The CDR3 covers 16 residues. With 0 bases removed from V and 1 base from J, the gap between germline ends came to 7 bases. CDR1 and CDR2 from the germline V gene are LGHNA and YNFKEQ. CDR3 bases: TGTGCCAGCAGCCAAGAACAGCTTTCTGGGGCCAACGTCCTGACTTTC. Amino acid sequence: CASSQEQLSGANVLTF.

This sequence joins TRBV4-1 and TRBJ2-6; no reliable D call. With 0 bases removed from V and 2 bases from J, the gap between germline ends came to 11 bases. The CDR3 spans 17 residues. Germline CDR1 and CDR2: MGHRA and YSYEKL. The CDR3 nucleotides are TGCGCCAGCAGCCAAGAGCCAAAGAGGACTGGGGCCAACGTCCTGACTTTC. This sequence encodes CASSQEPKRTGANVLTF.

The chain couples TRBV10-3 to TRBJ2-7, with a weak D call TRBD1 (5 bases). The CDR3 loop spans 14 amino acids. V dropped 0 bases and J dropped 4 bases, with 10 bases sitting between them. Germline-derived CDR1 and CDR2 are ENHRY and SYGVKD. The CDR3 nucleotides are TGTGCCATCAGTGAGTCGGCAGGGAATTACGAGCAGTACTTC. It translates to CAISESAGNYEQYF.

This clone was seen only a few times. This chain uses TRBV27 with TRBJ1-5, with D unclear. CDR1 is MNHEY and CDR2 is SMNVEV in the germline V gene (reference sequence). V lost 2 bases and J lost 3, with 11 bases in between. The CDR3 totals 15 residues. The CDR3 nucleotides read TGTGCCAGCAGTTTAAGCGGGGATGACAATCAGCCCCAGCATTTT. Its protein is CASSLSGDDNQPQHF.

J is TRBJ2-2 and V is TRBV6-6; possibly TRBD2 for D (6 bases). CDR1 and CDR2 (germline): MNHNY, SVGAGI (reference sequence). The V end lost 4 bases, the J end lost 0 bases, and 9 bases lay between the germline ends. The CDR3 is 15 amino acids. The CDR3 region is CASSLWRANTGELFF. CDR3 sequence (DNA): TGTGCCAGCAGTTTATGGAGGGCGAACACCGGGGAGCTGTTTTTT.

The J gene is TRBJ2-1, the V gene TRBV29-1; D gene uncertain. With 7 bases removed from V and 2 bases from J, the gap between germline ends came to 12 bases. This CDR3 has 13 amino acids. CDR1 and CDR2 from the germline V gene are SQVTM and ANQGSEA. The CDR3 spells CSASVQPYNEQFF. CDR3 in DNA: TGCAGCGCATCGGTACAGCCCTACAATGAGCAGTTCTTC.

The V call is TRBV9, the J call TRBJ1-6, with 10 positions matching TRBD1. The germline V gene has CDR1 SGDLS and CDR2 YYNGEE. V dropped 3 bases and J dropped 9; count of bases not matched to a gene: 9. The CDR3 loop spans 16 amino acids. The CDR3 DNA follows: TGTGCCAGCAGCGCTGGGCCGACAGGGGGCACTTCACCCCTCCACTTT. The encoded protein is CASSAGPTGGTSPLHF.

The genes are TRBV18 and TRBJ2-2; TRBD1 aligns across 8 bases. The V segment lost 3 bases and the J segment 5 bases; nucleotides outside the gene matches: 8. This CDR3 is built from 16 residues. Germline V gene sequence: CDR1 KGHSH, CDR2 LQKENI. The DNA of the CDR3 is TGTGCCAGCTCACCGACACAGGGGGTAGAAACCGGGGAGCTGTTTTTT. Translated, it gives CASSPTQGVETGELFF.

The chain joins TRBV6-1 to TRBJ2-7; 8 bases fit TRBD2. The germline V gene has CDR1 MNHNS and CDR2 SASEGT. The CDR3 is 12 amino acids. With 6 bases clipped from V and 7 bases from J, the junction kept 5 bases outside the gene matches. The CDR3 nucleotides read TGTGCCAGCAGCCCTACGGGGGGGGAGCAGTACTTC. Its translation: CASSPTGGEQYF.

V and J are TRBV15 and TRBJ2-7; D gene ambiguous. Trimming removed 3 bases at V and 4 bases at J, with 10 bases between. CDR3 size: 13 residues. CDR1 and CDR2 (germline): LNHNV, YYDKDF (reference sequence). The CDR3 sequence is CATSRVSSYEQYF. Written as DNA, the CDR3 is TGTGCCACCAGCAGGGTATCGAGTTACGAGCAGTACTTC.

V usage is TRBV11-3 and J usage is TRBJ2-7, with 9 nucleotides matching TRBD1. The CDR3 totals 15 residues. Germline-derived CDR1 and CDR2 are SGHNT and YENEEA. V lost 5 bases, J lost 4 bases, and 9 bases stayed unmatched. This CDR3 reads CASSPDRGSSYEQYF. CDR3 nucleotides: TGTGCCAGCAGCCCGGACAGGGGATCGTCTTACGAGCAGTACTTC.

This clone was observed a handful of times. CDR3 in amino acids: CASSSVRGLNGYTF. CDR3 nucleotide sequence: TGCGCCAGCAGCTCGGTCAGGGGACTGAATGGCTACACCTTC. The chain couples TRBV5-1 to TRBJ1-2; maybe TRBD1 (6 bases). Germline lookup yields CDR1 SGHRS and CDR2 YFSETQ. The CDR3 loop spans 14 amino acids. Trimming took 3 bases from V and 6 from J, leaving 15 bases between them.

With regard to this clone: A much larger clone differs by one base, so this may be a read error. V gene TRBV5-6 combines with J gene TRBJ2-5, with D unclear. The V gene lost 1 base and the J gene lost 0 bases, with 1 base spanning the gap. This CDR3 region has 12 residues. The germline V gene has CDR1 SGHDT and CDR2 YYEEEE. DNA of the CDR3: TGTGCCAGCAGCTTGTACCAAGAGACCCAGTACTTC. This gives the protein CASSLYQETQYF.

The V gene is TRBV6-5, the J gene TRBJ1-4, with 7 bases lining up with TRBD1. The J segment lost 4 bases and the V segment lost 5 bases, leaving 7 bases of the junction unmatched. The CDR3 has 15 amino acids. The germline V gene has CDR1 MNHEY and CDR2 SVGAGI. The CDR3, as DNA: TGTGCCAGCAGTCCCCGGACAGGCCGTAATGAAAAACTGTTTTTT. Protein: CASSPRTGRNEKLFF.

This clone was observed a few times. The V gene is TRBV29-1, the J gene TRBJ1-1; TRBD1 matches 7 bases. Trimming cost V 2 bases and J 5 bases; bases outside gene matches: 11. CDR1 SQVTM and CDR2 ANQGSEA come from the germline V gene. The CDR3 is made up of 15 amino acids. Here the CDR3 DNA reads TGCAGCGTTGAAAGGGGTCCCAGGGGGGAAACTGAAGCTTTCTTT. Encoded protein: CSVERGPRGETEAFF.

The CDR3 DNA sequence: TGTGCCATCAGTGAGGGGGGCAATGAGCAGTTCTTC. Amino acids: CAISEGGNEQFF. V usage is TRBV10-3 and J usage is TRBJ2-1; perhaps D is TRBD1 or TRBD2 (5 bases each). From germline, CDR1 is ENHRY and CDR2 SYGVKD. The CDR3 loop spans 12 amino acids. V was clipped by 2 bases and J by 6 bases, with 5 bases between them.

The chain carries TRBV9 and TRBJ2-7; D is perhaps TRBD1 or TRBD2 (5 bases each). CDR1 is SGDLS, CDR2 YYNGEE, per germline. The germline V and J ends were trimmed by 0 bases and 3 bases, with 7 bases remaining between them. CDR3 size: 13 residues. The CDR3 DNA reads as TGTGCCAGCAGCGTAGATGGGGGCTACGAGCAGTACTTC. Its protein is CASSVDGGYEQYF. Combining the CDR3 with reference TRBV9 and TRBJ2-7 gives the whole variable domain DSGVTQTPKHLITATGQRVTLRCSPRSGDLSVYWYQQSLDQGLQFLIQYYNGEERAKGNILERFSAQQFPDLHSELNLSSLELGDSALYFCASSVDGGYEQYFGPGTRLTVT.

This chain joins TRBV5-1 and TRBJ1-2; D may be TRBD1 (5 bases). Per germline, CDR1 SGHRS and CDR2 YFSETQ. CDR3 size: 14 residues. Trimming stripped 0 bases from V and 7 bases from J, with 13 bases between. The CDR3 DNA reads TGCGCCAGCAGCTTGGATCAGGGCCAGGGTGGCTACACCTTC. This translates into CASSLDQGQGGYTF.

The V gene is TRBV30, the J gene TRBJ1-3, with TRBD1 matching 7 bases. J lost 4 bases, V lost 5 bases, and 5 bases had no gene match. Germline V gives CDR1 GTSNPN, CDR2 SVGIG (reference sequence). This CDR3 has 13 amino acids. CDR3 DNA sequence: TGTGCCTGGGATGGACAGGCCGGAAACACCATATATTTT. It is translated as CAWDGQAGNTIYF.

The chain combines TRBV4-3 with TRBJ1-2; unclear D gene. The CDR3 length is 15 residues. V was shortened by 1 base and J by 2 bases, with 11 bases between the two germline ends. In germline, CDR1 is LGHNA, CDR2 YSLEER. This chain's CDR3 is CASSQGLAGNYGYTF. CDR3 nucleotides: TGCGCCAGCAGCCAAGGGCTCGCGGGGAACTATGGCTACACCTTC.